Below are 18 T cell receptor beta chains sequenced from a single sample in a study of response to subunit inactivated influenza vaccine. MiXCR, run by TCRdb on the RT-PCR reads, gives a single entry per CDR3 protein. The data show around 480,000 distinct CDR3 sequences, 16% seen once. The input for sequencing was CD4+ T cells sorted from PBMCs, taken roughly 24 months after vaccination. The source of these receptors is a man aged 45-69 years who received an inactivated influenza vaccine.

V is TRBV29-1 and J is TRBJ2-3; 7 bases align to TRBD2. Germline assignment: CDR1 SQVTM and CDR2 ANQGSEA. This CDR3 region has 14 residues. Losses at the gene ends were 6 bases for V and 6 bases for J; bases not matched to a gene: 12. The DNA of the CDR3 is TGCAGCGTGCAAGCGGGGAGCTCTTGGGATACGCAGTATTTT. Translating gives CSVQAGSSWDTQYF.

The CDR3, as DNA: TGCAGTGCTTCCCCACCACAGGGGACCTACGAGCAGTACTTC. This encodes CSASPPQGTYEQYF. V usage is TRBV20-1 and J usage is TRBJ2-7; 7 nucleotides align to TRBD1. The ends lost 5 bases at V and 2 bases at J; junction bases unmatched: 9. The CDR3 consists of 14 residues. Germline values: CDR1 DFQATT, CDR2 SNEGSKA (reference sequence).

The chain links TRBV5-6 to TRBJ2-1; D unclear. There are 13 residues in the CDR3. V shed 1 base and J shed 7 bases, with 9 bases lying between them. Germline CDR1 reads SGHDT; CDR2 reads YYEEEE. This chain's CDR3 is CASSLTTGNEQFF. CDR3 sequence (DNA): TGTGCCAGCAGCTTGACTACTGGTAATGAGCAGTTCTTC. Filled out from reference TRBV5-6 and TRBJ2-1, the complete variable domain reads DAGVTQSPTHLIKTRGQQVTLRCSPKSGHDTVSWYQQALGQGPQFIFQYYEEEERQRGNFPDRFSGHQFPNYSSELNVNALLLGDSALYLCASSLTTGNEQFFGPGTRLTVL.

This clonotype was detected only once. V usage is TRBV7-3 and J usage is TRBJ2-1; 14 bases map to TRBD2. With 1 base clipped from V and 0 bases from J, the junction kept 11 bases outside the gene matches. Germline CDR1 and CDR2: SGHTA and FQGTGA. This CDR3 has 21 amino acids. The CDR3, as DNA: TGTGCCAGCAGCTTAATTTTCGGCAGACTAGCGGGAGGGCGCTCCTACAATGAGCAGTTCTTC. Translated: CASSLIFGRLAGGRSYNEQFF.

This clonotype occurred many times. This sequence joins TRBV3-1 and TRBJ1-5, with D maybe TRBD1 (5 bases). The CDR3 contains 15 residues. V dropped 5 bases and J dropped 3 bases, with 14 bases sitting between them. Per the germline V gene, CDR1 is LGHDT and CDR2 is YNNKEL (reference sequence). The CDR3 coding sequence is TGTGCCAGCAGCTCTGGGCCGGGGCTCAATCAGCCCCAGCATTTT. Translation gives CASSSGPGLNQPQHF.

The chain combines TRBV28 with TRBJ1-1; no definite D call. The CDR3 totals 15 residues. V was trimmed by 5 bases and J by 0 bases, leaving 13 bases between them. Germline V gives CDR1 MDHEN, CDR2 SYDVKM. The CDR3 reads CASSPPVGMNTEAFF. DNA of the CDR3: TGTGCCAGCAGTCCACCAGTGGGGATGAACACTGAAGCTTTCTTT.

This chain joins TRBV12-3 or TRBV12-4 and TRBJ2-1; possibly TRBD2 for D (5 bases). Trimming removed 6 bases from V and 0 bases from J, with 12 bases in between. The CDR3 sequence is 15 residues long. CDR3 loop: CASSFRRTSYNEQFF. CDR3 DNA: TGTGCCAGCAGCTTCCGGAGGACCTCCTACAATGAGCAGTTCTTC.

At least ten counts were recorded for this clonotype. The CDR3 here is CASSTWTSGGDTQYF. The DNA for the CDR3 is TGTGCCAGCAGTACGTGGACTAGCGGGGGAGATACGCAGTATTTT. The genes are TRBV12-3 or TRBV12-4 and TRBJ2-3, with 13 bases lining up with TRBD2. The CDR3 runs to 15 residues. V gave up 5 bases and J gave up 5 bases; unmatched junction bases: 4.

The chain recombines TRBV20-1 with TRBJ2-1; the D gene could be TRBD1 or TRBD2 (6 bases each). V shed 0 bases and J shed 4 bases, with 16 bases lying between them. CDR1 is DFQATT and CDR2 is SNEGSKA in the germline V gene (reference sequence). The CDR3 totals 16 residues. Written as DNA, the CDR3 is TGCAGTGCTAGAGATCCTACCCGGGGGCCTTACAATGAGCAGTTCTTC. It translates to CSARDPTRGPYNEQFF.

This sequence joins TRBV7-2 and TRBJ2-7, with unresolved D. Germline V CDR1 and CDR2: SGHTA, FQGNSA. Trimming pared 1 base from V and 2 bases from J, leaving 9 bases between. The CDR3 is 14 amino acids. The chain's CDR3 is CASSLGGPPYEQYF. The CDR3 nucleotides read TGTGCCAGCAGCTTAGGTGGACCGCCCTACGAGCAGTACTTC.

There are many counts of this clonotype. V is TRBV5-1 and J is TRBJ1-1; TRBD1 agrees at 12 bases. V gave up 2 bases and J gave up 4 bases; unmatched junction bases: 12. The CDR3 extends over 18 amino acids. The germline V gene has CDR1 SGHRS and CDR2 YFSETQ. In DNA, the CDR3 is TGCGCCAGCAGCTTAGAAGTCCCGGGACAGGGGGCGGGCACTGAAGCTTTCTTT. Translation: CASSLEVPGQGAGTEAFF. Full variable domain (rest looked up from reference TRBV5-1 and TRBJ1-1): KAGVTQTPRYLIKTRGQQVTLSCSPISGHRSVSWYQQTPGQGLQFLFEYFSETQRNKGNFPGRFSGRQFSNSRSEMNVSTLELGDSALYLCASSLEVPGQGAGTEAFFGQGTRLTVV.

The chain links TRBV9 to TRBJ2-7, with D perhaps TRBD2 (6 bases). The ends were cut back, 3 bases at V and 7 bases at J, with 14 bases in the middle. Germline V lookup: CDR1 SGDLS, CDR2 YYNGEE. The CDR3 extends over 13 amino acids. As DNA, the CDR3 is TGTGCCAGCAGCGCTCGGGGGACGGGGGAGCAGTACTTC. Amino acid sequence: CASSARGTGEQYF.

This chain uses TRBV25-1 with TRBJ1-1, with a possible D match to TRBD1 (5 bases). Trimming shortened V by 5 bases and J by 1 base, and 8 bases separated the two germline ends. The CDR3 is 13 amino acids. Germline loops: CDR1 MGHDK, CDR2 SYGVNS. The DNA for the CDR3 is TGTGCCAGCAGTATCGGGACGAACACTGAAGCTTTCTTT. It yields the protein CASSIGTNTEAFF. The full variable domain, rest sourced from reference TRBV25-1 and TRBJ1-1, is EADIYQTPRYLVIGTGKKITLECSQTMGHDKMYWYQQDPGMELHLIHYSYGVNSTEKGDLSSESTVSRIRTEHFPLTLESARPSHTSQYLCASSIGTNTEAFFGQGTRLTVV.

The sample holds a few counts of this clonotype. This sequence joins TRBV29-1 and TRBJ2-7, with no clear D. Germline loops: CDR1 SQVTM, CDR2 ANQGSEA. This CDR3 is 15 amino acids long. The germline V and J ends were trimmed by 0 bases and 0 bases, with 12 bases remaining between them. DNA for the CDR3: TGCAGCGTTGAAGATCCCTACTTAAGCTCCTACGAGCAGTACTTC. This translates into CSVEDPYLSSYEQYF.

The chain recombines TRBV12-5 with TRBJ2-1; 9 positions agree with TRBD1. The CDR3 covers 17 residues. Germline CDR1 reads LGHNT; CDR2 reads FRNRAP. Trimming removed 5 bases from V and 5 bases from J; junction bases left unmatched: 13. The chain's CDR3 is CASGPAPGQGTHNEQFF. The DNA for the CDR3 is TGTGCTAGTGGTCCCGCCCCGGGACAGGGAACCCACAATGAGCAGTTCTTC.

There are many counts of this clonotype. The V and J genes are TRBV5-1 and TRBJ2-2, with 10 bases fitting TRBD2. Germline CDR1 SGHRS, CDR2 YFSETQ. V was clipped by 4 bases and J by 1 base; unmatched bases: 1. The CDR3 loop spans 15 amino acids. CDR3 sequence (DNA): TGCGCCAGCAGCCTAGCGGGGGAGAACACCGGGGAGCTGTTTTTT. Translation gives CASSLAGENTGELFF.

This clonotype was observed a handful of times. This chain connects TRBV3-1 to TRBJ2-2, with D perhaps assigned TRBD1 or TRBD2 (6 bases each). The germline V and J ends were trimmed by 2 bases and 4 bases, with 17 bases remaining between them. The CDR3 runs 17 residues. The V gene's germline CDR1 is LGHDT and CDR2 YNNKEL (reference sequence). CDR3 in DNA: TGTGCCAGCAGCCAAAGGGGGGCGAGGAGGAGCACCGGGGAGCTGTTTTTT. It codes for CASSQRGARRSTGELFF.

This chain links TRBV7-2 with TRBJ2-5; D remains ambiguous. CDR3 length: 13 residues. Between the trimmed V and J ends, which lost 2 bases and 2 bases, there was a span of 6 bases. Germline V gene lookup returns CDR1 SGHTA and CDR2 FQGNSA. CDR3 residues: CASSLLGQETQYF. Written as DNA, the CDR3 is TGTGCCAGCAGCTTACTCGGGCAAGAGACCCAGTACTTC.